The present entry profiles one T cell receptor beta chain with its context. Per the germline V gene, CDR1 is MDHEN and CDR2 is SYDVKM. The CDR3 covers 16 residues. V shed 2 bases and J shed 5 bases, with 16 bases lying between them. Method: immunoSEQ multiplex PCR; TCRdb's copy keeps in-frame clones and lacks some. The repertoire holds under 25,000 clones, with 75% to 85% as singletons. Regarding treatment: randomized to nivolumab then ipilimumab (arm A) or the reverse (arm B). DNA-damaging chemotherapy had not been given to any patient beforehand. From thawed PBMCs, live CD3+CD8+ cells negative for CD19 and CD56 were sorted. These data are taken from a study of sequential checkpoint blockade in melanoma. Looking at the study overall: Maintenance nivolumab came after either treatment sequence.

This rearrangement joins TRBV28 to TRBJ1-5; a possible D gene is TRBD1 (5 bases). The TCR sequence derives from a human donor with melanoma. The material was CD8+ T cells sorted from blood (inferred from file names), obtained from a patient given nivolumab and ipilimumab in sequence. CDR3 sequence: CASSLLGARLDQPQHF. The CDR3 DNA sequence: TGTGCCAGCAGTTTACTAGGGGCGAGGCTAGATCAGCCCCAGCATTTT.